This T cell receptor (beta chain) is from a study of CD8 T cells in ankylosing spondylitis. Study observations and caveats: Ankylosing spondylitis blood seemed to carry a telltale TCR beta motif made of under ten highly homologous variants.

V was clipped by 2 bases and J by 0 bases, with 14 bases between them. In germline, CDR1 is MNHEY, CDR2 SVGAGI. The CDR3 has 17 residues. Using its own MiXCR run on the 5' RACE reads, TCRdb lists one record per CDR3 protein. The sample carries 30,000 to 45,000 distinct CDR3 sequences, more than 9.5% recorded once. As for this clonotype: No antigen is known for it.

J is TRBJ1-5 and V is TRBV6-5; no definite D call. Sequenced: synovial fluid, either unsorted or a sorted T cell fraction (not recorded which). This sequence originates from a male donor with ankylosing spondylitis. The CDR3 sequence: CASSYRDALYSNQPQHF. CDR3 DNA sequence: TGTGCCAGCAGTTACAGGGATGCCCTTTATAGCAATCAGCCCCAGCATTTT.